What follows are 16 T cell receptor beta chains derived from one specimen sequenced in a study of long-term antiretroviral therapy in people with HIV. The assay, immunoSEQ v3.0, was run at survey level. Sequencing was performed with immunoSEQ multiplex PCR; in TCRdb, only in-frame clones are kept and a portion is missing. The sample has 25,000 to 30,000 clones; approximately 80% are singletons. The starting material was unsorted PBMCs, obtained 2.8 years after starting antiretroviral therapy. Receptors were obtained from a man aged 25-45 years with HIV.

The genes are TRBV10-3 and TRBJ2-7; a possible D gene is TRBD2 (5 bases). This CDR3 region has 15 residues. Germline V gene sequence: CDR1 ENHRY, CDR2 SYGVKD. V lost 10 bases and J 4 bases, leaving 23 bases between the germline ends. The CDR3 bases are TGTGCCACGATGGGTGAGGGTGGCCGGGCGTACGAGCAGTACTTC. Protein product: CATMGEGGRAYEQYF.

The chain links TRBV4-3 to TRBJ2-2; D ambiguous. Between the trimmed V and J ends, which lost 3 bases and 4 bases, there was a span of 6 bases. CDR3 length: 13 residues. Germline V lookup: CDR1 LGHNA, CDR2 YSLEER. In DNA, the CDR3 is TGCGCCAGCAGCCAGATCTCCACCGGGGAGCTGTTTTTT. This encodes CASSQISTGELFF.

The rearrangement joins TRBV5-6 to TRBJ2-2; 8 bases agree with TRBD2. CDR1 and CDR2 (germline): SGHDT, YYEEEE. CDR3 length: 15 residues. V lost 4 bases, J lost 4 bases, and 6 bases stayed unmatched. CDR3 DNA sequence: TGTGCCAGCAGCCACAGCGGGAGTGGCACCGGGGAGCTGTTTTTT. Translation gives CASSHSGSGTGELFF.

The V call is TRBV7-2, the J call TRBJ2-3; 9 bases map to TRBD2. CDR3 length: 14 residues. Germline loops: CDR1 SGHTA, CDR2 FQGNSA. J was trimmed by 5 bases and V by 11 bases; bases with no gene match: 11. The CDR3 sequence is CASEVAGAVDTQYF. CDR3 nucleotides: TGTGCCTCCGAAGTAGCGGGAGCGGTAGATACGCAGTATTTT.

This chain joins TRBV27 and TRBJ2-2; tentative D call: TRBD1 (5 bases). Germline CDR1 is MNHEY and CDR2 is SMNVEV (reference sequence). V dropped 5 bases and J dropped 4 bases, with 14 bases sitting between them. The CDR3 is 15 amino acids. The CDR3 DNA is TGTGCCAGCAGTCCTGGGGCCTATGGCACCGGGGAGCTGTTTTTT. It codes for CASSPGAYGTGELFF.

This clone was seen once. The V gene is TRBV11-1, the J gene TRBJ2-3; 9 positions agree with TRBD1. J lost 1 base, V lost 1 base, and 6 bases had no gene match. The CDR3 is 17 amino acids. Germline CDR1 and CDR2: SGHAT and FQDESV (reference sequence). As DNA, the CDR3 is TGTGCCAGCAGCTTAGGGGTCAGGGACAGGGGCACAGATACGCAGTATTTT. Translated, it gives CASSLGVRDRGTDTQYF.

V usage is TRBV11-2 and J usage is TRBJ1-2; D is undetermined. Germline V gene sequence: CDR1 SGHAT, CDR2 FQNNGV. V shed 3 bases and J shed 2 bases, with 13 bases lying between them. This CDR3 is 15 amino acids long. CDR3 sequence reads: CASSFGISRNYGYTF. The CDR3 DNA is TGTGCCAGCAGCTTTGGGATTTCGCGGAACTATGGCTACACCTTC.

This chain joins TRBV19 and TRBJ2-7; D is unresolved. Deletions cut 3 bases from V and 2 bases from J, with 8 bases between. The germline CDR1 and CDR2 sequences are LNHDA and SQIVND (reference sequence). The CDR3 is made up of 13 amino acids. The CDR3 sequence: CASSMHNTYEQYF. CDR3 DNA sequence: TGTGCCAGTAGTATGCACAACACCTACGAGCAGTACTTC.

In its sample, this clone ranks as medium-sized. This rearrangement joins TRBV5-6 to TRBJ2-7, with TRBD2 as a possible D gene (5 bases). Germline lookup yields CDR1 SGHDT and CDR2 YYEEEE. This CDR3 has 14 amino acids. Trimming left V 1 base short and J 5 bases short, with 13 bases between. The CDR3 region has the DNA TGTGCCAGCAGCTTGTGGGTTGTCGGGGACGAGCAGTACTTC. This codes for CASSLWVVGDEQYF.

The V and J genes are TRBV29-1 and TRBJ2-5; maybe TRBD1 (5 bases). Germline loops: CDR1 SQVTM, CDR2 ANQGSEA. The length of the CDR3 is 14 residues. Deletions cut 2 bases from V and 3 bases from J, with 13 bases between. CDR3 DNA: TGCAGCGTTGAAATTGCTGACAGAGAAGAGACCCAGTACTTC. This encodes CSVEIADREETQYF.

A single count supports this clone. The J gene is TRBJ2-7, the V gene TRBV4-3, with TRBD2 matching over 11 bases. The germline CDR1 and CDR2 sequences are LGHNA and YSLEER. V lost 4 bases and J lost 4; bases outside the gene matches: 6. CDR3 length: 15 residues. CDR3 DNA: TGCGCCAGCAGCCGGGAAACTAGCGGGAGTTACGAGCAGTACTTC. It codes for CASSRETSGSYEQYF.

The rearrangement joins TRBV6-4 to TRBJ2-4; D unresolved. V lost 3 bases and J 6 bases, leaving 9 bases between the germline ends. CDR1 is MRHNA and CDR2 is SNTAGT in the germline V gene. The CDR3 runs 13 residues. CDR3 coding DNA: TGTGCCAGCAGTGAGGGTGCTGGAAACATTCAGTACTTC. Its protein is CASSEGAGNIQYF.

This chain joins TRBV28 and TRBJ1-4; a weak D match, TRBD1 (6 bases). Germline V gene sequence: CDR1 MDHEN, CDR2 SYDVKM. V dropped 7 bases and J dropped 7 bases, with 16 bases sitting between them. CDR3 length: 14 amino acids. The chain's CDR3 is CASTPPGALEKLFF. The CDR3 DNA sequence: TGTGCCAGCACCCCCCCAGGGGCCCTTGAAAAACTGTTTTTT.

The V call is TRBV25-1, the J call TRBJ2-5; possibly TRBD1 for D (6 bases). The CDR3 runs 15 residues. The germline gives CDR1 MGHDK, CDR2 SYGVNS. V lost 2 bases to trimming and J lost 1 base, with 11 bases between them. The CDR3 reads CASSESYRAQETQYF. The CDR3 DNA is TGTGCCAGCAGTGAAAGTTACAGGGCCCAAGAGACCCAGTACTTC.

The chain recombines TRBV27 with TRBJ2-5; weak D call: TRBD2 (6 bases). CDR1 is MNHEY, CDR2 SMNVEV, per germline (reference sequence). CDR3 length: 13 amino acids. V lost 5 bases, J lost 5 bases, and 12 bases lay in between. For the CDR3, the DNA is TGTGCCAGCAGTCGACTAGTGGAGGAGACCCAGTACTTC. Translation: CASSRLVEETQYF.

The CDR3 protein is CASSPLAGSTGELFF. The CDR3 coding sequence is TGTGCCAGCTCCCCCTTGGCAGGGAGCACCGGGGAGCTGTTTTTT. The chain links TRBV28 to TRBJ2-2; perhaps D is TRBD1 or TRBD2 (5 bases each). This CDR3 has 15 residues. Germline V gives CDR1 MDHEN, CDR2 SYDVKM. V lost 8 bases and J lost 4, with 17 bases in between.